Listed below are T cell receptor beta chains from one sample, sequenced in a study of blood T cell repertoires in COVID-19. The method was immunoSEQ multiplex PCR; TCRdb's version includes in-frame clones alone and lacks a portion of them. The profile shows about 180,000 clones, about four fifths of them singletons. What was sequenced was peripheral blood. The source of these receptors is a man aged 65 to 85 with active or convalescent COVID-19. The CDR3 runs from the conserved cysteine through the conserved F or W. The D gene is left open where the match is weak.

j_call: TRBJ1-1
v_call: TRBV19
d_call: TRBD1
cdr3_aa: CASSRGTGGTWTEAFF

j_call: TRBJ1-5
v_call: TRBV5-8
d_call: NA
cdr3_aa: CASSLRTGVATQHF

j_call: TRBJ1-6
v_call: TRBV5-1
d_call: NA
cdr3_aa: CASSLVWGQHSPLHF

j_call: TRBJ1-5
v_call: TRBV6-6
d_call: TRBD1
cdr3_aa: CASSASGTGPYQPQHF

j_call: TRBJ2-5
v_call: TRBV12-3/TRBV12-4
d_call: TRBD2
cdr3_aa: CASSLGLATQYF

j_call: TRBJ1-1
v_call: TRBV30
d_call: NA
cdr3_aa: CAWSATATAEAFF

j_call: TRBJ1-1
v_call: TRBV5-1
d_call: TRBD1
cdr3_aa: CASSPGGTGGTEAFF

j_call: TRBJ1-5
v_call: TRBV29-1
d_call: TRBD1
cdr3_aa: CSAGQGDQPQHF

j_call: TRBJ2-1
v_call: TRBV11-3
d_call: TRBD2
cdr3_aa: CASSSREGPQFF

j_call: TRBJ1-1
v_call: TRBV6-6
d_call: TRBD1
cdr3_aa: CASSIGQDFDEAFF

j_call: TRBJ2-5
v_call: TRBV7-6
d_call: NA
cdr3_aa: CASSSDWRKTQYF